These 18 T cell receptor beta chains were sequenced from one sample in a study of cytomegalovirus exposure and HLA in healthy donors. In the PCR, 60 Vbeta and 13 Jbeta primers were used. Clones were sequenced by immunoSEQ multiplex PCR, and TCRdb holds only the in-frame ones, with some missing. In total, the table holds approximately 120,000 clones. Sequencing input: PBMCs. These receptor sequences come from a man aged 18-30 years in good health and CMV-seronegative.

The J gene is TRBJ2-7, the V gene TRBV7-9; D may be TRBD1 (5 bases). Germline V gene data show CDR1 as SEHNR and CDR2 as FQNEAQ (reference sequence). The CDR3 has 13 amino acids. V shed 8 bases and J shed 2 bases, with 13 bases lying between them. In DNA form, the CDR3 reads TGTGCCAGCGGTCCGACAGCTACCTACGAGCAGTACTTC. This codes for CASGPTATYEQYF.

The genes are TRBV9 and TRBJ1-1; D possibly corresponds to TRBD1 (5 bases). Germline V CDR1 and CDR2: SGDLS, YYNGEE. The CDR3 length is 14 residues. Trimming pared 4 bases from V and 4 bases from J, leaving 14 bases between. CDR3 amino acids: CASSTRGGVTEAFF. DNA for the CDR3: TGTGCCAGCAGCACCCGGGGAGGGGTCACTGAAGCTTTCTTT.

The rearrangement joins TRBV7-9 to TRBJ1-6, with 8 bases that match TRBD1. The CDR3 has 15 amino acids. In germline, CDR1 is SEHNR, CDR2 FQNEAQ (reference sequence). The V segment lost 1 base and the J segment 7 bases; nucleotides outside the gene matches: 3. CDR3 region: CASSLVDRENSPLHF. In DNA, the CDR3 is TGTGCCAGCAGCTTAGTGGACAGGGAAAATTCACCCCTCCACTTT.

The rearrangement links TRBV5-4 to TRBJ2-3; no clear D gene. V was shortened by 1 base and J by 0 bases, with 6 bases between the two germline ends. The V gene's germline CDR1 is SGHNT and CDR2 YYREEE (reference sequence). The CDR3 covers 14 residues. The CDR3 is CASSLKTSTDTQYF. CDR3 bases: TGTGCCAGCAGCTTGAAGACTAGCACAGATACGCAGTATTTT. Full variable domain (missing parts from reference TRBV5-4 and TRBJ2-3): ETGVTQSPTHLIKTRGQQVTLRCSSQSGHNTVSWYQQALGQGPQFIFQYYREEENGRGNFPPRFSGLQFPNYSSELNVNALELDDSALYLCASSLKTSTDTQYFGPGTRLTVL.

The V and J genes are TRBV7-9 and TRBJ2-3; the D is unclear. This CDR3 has 14 amino acids. Germline V CDR1 and CDR2: SEHNR, FQNEAQ (reference sequence). The V end was cut by 3 bases, the J end by 5 bases, with 12 bases between. CDR3 in amino acids: CASSFPSSGDTQYF. The CDR3 region has the DNA TGTGCCAGCAGCTTTCCTTCGTCGGGAGATACGCAGTATTTT.

This chain connects TRBV7-8 to TRBJ2-1; 7 nucleotides match TRBD2. The CDR3 totals 14 residues. Unmatched junction bases numbered 6, after V lost 3 bases and J lost 7 bases. Germline V lookup: CDR1 SGHVS, CDR2 FQNEAQ. CDR3 nucleotides: TGTGCCAGCAGCTTCACCGGGACTACGAATGAGCAGTTCTTC. This gives the protein CASSFTGTTNEQFF.

This chain links TRBV6-1 with TRBJ1-1; D remains unclear. The V gene lost 2 bases and the J gene lost 10 bases, with 8 bases spanning the gap. The CDR3 length is 11 residues. Per germline, CDR1 MNHNS and CDR2 SASEGT. The DNA of the CDR3 is TGTGCCAGCAGTGAAAACTTAGCAGCTTTCTTT. This codes for CASSENLAAFF.

This chain links TRBV30 with TRBJ1-5, with 10 bases lining up with TRBD1. The CDR3 consists of 15 residues. The V gene end was trimmed by 1 base and the J gene end by 9 bases; junction bases not matched to a gene: 9. The V gene's germline CDR1 is GTSNPN and CDR2 SVGIG (reference sequence). Here the CDR3 DNA reads TGTGCCTGGAGTGCCGGACAGGGGGAACCTTTGCCCCAGCATTTT. It codes for CAWSAGQGEPLPQHF. Based on the CDR3 plus reference TRBV30 and TRBJ1-5, the full variable domain is SQTIHQWPATLVQPVGSPLSLECTVEGTSNPNLYWYRQAAGRGLQLLFYSVGIGQISSEVPQNLSASRPQDRQFILSSKKLLLSDSGFYLCAWSAGQGEPLPQHFGDGTRLSIL.

The chain is built from TRBV10-2 and TRBJ2-7; 11 nucleotides match TRBD2. CDR1 WSHSY and CDR2 SAAADI come from the germline V gene. The CDR3 loop spans 14 amino acids. V gave up 8 bases and J gave up 0 bases; unmatched junction bases: 3. CDR3 sequence reads: CASGTSGNSYEQYF. The DNA for the CDR3 is TGCGCCAGCGGGACTAGCGGAAACTCCTACGAGCAGTACTTC.

Worth noting for this clone: Other DNA sequences in this specimen translate into the identical CDR3. The chain employs TRBV5-1 and TRBJ2-1, with 10 bases lining up with TRBD1. The length of the CDR3 is 15 residues. V shed 0 bases, J shed 3 bases, and the junction held 0 bases outside the gene matches. CDR1 is SGHRS and CDR2 is YFSETQ in the germline V gene. In nucleotides, the CDR3 is TGCGCCAGCAGCTTGGGGGACAGGGGCTACAATGAGCAGTTCTTC. Its protein product is CASSLGDRGYNEQFF.

This chain connects TRBV28 to TRBJ2-3; no clear D. This CDR3 comprises 12 residues. The V and J ends lost 2 bases and 9 bases respectively, with 9 bases between them. Germline CDR1 MDHEN, CDR2 SYDVKM. CDR3 nucleotide sequence: TGTGCCAGCAGTTTACTTCTGGCCACGCAGTATTTT. Its protein product is CASSLLLATQYF.

This chain joins TRBV10-3 and TRBJ2-1, with D perhaps TRBD1 (6 bases). Trimming took off 0 bases at V and 7 bases at J, with 10 bases between the two ends. Looked up from germline, CDR1 is ENHRY and CDR2 is SYGVKD. The CDR3 is 14 amino acids. In nucleotides, the CDR3 is TGTGCCATCAGTGAGTCGGCCAGGGGTAATGAGCAGTTCTTC. Its translation is CAISESARGNEQFF.

The chain uses TRBV4-1 and TRBJ2-1; 8 bases map to TRBD1. The V and J ends lost 0 bases and 5 bases, in that order; junction bases with no gene match: 6. The CDR3 length is 16 residues. Germline V lookup: CDR1 MGHRA, CDR2 YSYEKL. The CDR3 DNA reads as TGCGCCAGCAGCCAAGATGAGCAGGGGGCGAACAATGAGCAGTTCTTC. Amino acid sequence: CASSQDEQGANNEQFF.

J is TRBJ1-3 and V is TRBV18, with D perhaps matching TRBD1 (5 bases). Trimming cost V 1 base and J 1 base, with 8 bases left between them. Germline CDR1 is KGHSH and CDR2 is LQKENI. The CDR3 runs to 15 residues. This chain's CDR3 is CASSPRGVSGNTIYF. The CDR3 DNA reads as TGTGCCAGCTCACCACGGGGGGTTTCTGGAAACACCATATATTTT.

The CDR3 is CATAAVSNQPQHF. CDR3 DNA sequence: TGTGCCACCGCGGCGGTGAGCAATCAGCCCCAGCATTTT. The chain is built from TRBV15 and TRBJ1-5; D is unclear. Germline V gene lookup returns CDR1 LNHNV and CDR2 YYDKDF (reference sequence). V lost 8 bases and J 1 base, leaving 9 bases between the germline ends. There are 13 residues in the CDR3.

The CDR3 sequence is CASSLGTLLAKNIQYF. CDR3 DNA: TGCGCCAGCAGCCTAGGGACATTGCTAGCCAAAAACATTCAGTACTTC. The rearrangement uses TRBV5-1 and TRBJ2-4, with D possibly being TRBD1 (6 bases). The CDR3 spans 16 residues. Trimming cost V 4 bases and J 0 bases, with 14 bases left between them. Per the germline V gene, CDR1 is SGHRS and CDR2 is YFSETQ.

The chain links TRBV7-8 to TRBJ2-4, with D perhaps matching TRBD1 (6 bases). Between the trimmed V and J ends, which lost 1 base and 0 bases, there was a span of 10 bases. Germline V gene data show CDR1 as SGHVS and CDR2 as FQNEAQ. The CDR3 is 16 residues long. CDR3 sequence reads: CASSLETGLAKNIQYF. The CDR3 DNA is TGTGCCAGCAGCTTAGAGACAGGACTAGCCAAAAACATTCAGTACTTC.

The V call is TRBV5-1, the J call TRBJ2-7; 11 nucleotides line up with TRBD2. The CDR3 contains 14 residues. With V trimmed by 1 base and J by 4 bases, 1 base remained unmatched. CDR1 SGHRS and CDR2 YFSETQ come from the germline V gene. This CDR3 is CASSLTSGGYEQYF. The CDR3 DNA reads as TGCGCCAGCAGCTTGACTAGCGGGGGTTACGAGCAGTACTTC.